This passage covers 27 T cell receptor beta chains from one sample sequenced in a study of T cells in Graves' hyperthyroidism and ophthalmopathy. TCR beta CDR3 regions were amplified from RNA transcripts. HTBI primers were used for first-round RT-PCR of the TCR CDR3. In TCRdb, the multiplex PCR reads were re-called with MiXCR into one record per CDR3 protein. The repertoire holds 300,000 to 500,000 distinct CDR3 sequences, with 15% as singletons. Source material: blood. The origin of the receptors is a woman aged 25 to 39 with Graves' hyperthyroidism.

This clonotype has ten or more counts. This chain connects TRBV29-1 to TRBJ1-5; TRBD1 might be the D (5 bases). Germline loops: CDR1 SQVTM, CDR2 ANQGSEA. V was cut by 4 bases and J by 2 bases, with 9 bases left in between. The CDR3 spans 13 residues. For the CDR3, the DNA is TGCAGCGTTGGGGGCAGAGGCAATCAGCCCCAGCATTTT. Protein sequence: CSVGGRGNQPQHF.

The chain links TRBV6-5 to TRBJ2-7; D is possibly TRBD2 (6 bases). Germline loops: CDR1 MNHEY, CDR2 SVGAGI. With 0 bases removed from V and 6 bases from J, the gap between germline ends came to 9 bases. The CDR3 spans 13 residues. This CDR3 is CASSYSEGGEQYF. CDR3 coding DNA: TGTGCCAGCAGTTACTCGGAGGGAGGCGAGCAGTACTTC.

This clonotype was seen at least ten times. The CDR3 sequence is CASSPGLAGVSYEQYF. The CDR3 nucleotides read TGTGCCAGCAGCCCCGGACTAGCGGGAGTTAGCTACGAGCAGTACTTC. The chain combines TRBV2 with TRBJ2-7; TRBD2 agrees at 13 bases. This CDR3 has 16 residues. Germline V gene lookup returns CDR1 SNHLY and CDR2 FYNNEI. J was trimmed by 3 bases and V by 6 bases; bases with no gene match: 8. The whole variable domain, filled in from reference TRBV2 and TRBJ2-7, reads EPEVTQTPSHQVTQMGQEVILRCVPISNHLYFYWYRQILGQKVEFLVSFYNNEISEKSEIFDDQFSVERPDGSNFTLKIRSTKLEDSAMYFCASSPGLAGVSYEQYFGPGTRLTVT.

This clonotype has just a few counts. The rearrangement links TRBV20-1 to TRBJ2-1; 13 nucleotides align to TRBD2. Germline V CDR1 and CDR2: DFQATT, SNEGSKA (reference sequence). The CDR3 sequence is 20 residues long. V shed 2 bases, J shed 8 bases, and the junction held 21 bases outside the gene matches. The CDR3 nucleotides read TGCAGTGCTAGACGTACCGGGACTAGCGGGAAAGTAGGCCTCTGGGATGAGCAGTTCTTC. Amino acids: CSARRTGTSGKVGLWDEQFF.

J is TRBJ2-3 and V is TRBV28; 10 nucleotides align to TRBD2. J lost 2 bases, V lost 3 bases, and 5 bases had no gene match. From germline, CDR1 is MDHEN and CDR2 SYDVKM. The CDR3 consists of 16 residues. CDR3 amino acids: CASSFPLAGDTDTQYF. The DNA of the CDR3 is TGTGCCAGCAGTTTCCCGCTAGCGGGAGACACAGATACGCAGTATTTT.

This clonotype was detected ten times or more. CDR3 residues: CASSSGYSNQPQHF. The DNA for the CDR3 is TGTGCCAGCAGTTCAGGGTATAGCAATCAGCCCCAGCATTTT. This chain links TRBV28 with TRBJ1-5; a weak D match, TRBD1 (5 bases). The CDR3 is made up of 14 amino acids. Germline CDR1 is MDHEN and CDR2 is SYDVKM. V lost 4 bases and J lost 0, with 7 bases in between.

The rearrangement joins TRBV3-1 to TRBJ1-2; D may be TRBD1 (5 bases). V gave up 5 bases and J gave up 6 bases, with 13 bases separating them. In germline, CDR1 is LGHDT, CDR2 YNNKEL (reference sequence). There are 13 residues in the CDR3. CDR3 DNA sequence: TGTGCCAGCAGCTTACAGGCTATTAATGGCTACACCTTC. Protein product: CASSLQAINGYTF. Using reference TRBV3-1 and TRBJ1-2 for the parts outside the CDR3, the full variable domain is DTAVSQTPKYLVTQMGNDKSIKCEQNLGHDTMYWYKQDSKKFLKIMFSYNNKELIINETVPNRFSPKSPDKAHLNLHINSLELGDSAVYFCASSLQAINGYTFGSGTRLTVV.

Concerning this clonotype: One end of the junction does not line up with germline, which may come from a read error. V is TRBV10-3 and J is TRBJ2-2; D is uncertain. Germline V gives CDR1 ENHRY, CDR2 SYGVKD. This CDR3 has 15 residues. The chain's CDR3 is CAISESTSNTGELFF. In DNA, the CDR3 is TGTGCCATAAGTGAGAGTACATCGAACACCGGGGAGCTGTTTTTT.

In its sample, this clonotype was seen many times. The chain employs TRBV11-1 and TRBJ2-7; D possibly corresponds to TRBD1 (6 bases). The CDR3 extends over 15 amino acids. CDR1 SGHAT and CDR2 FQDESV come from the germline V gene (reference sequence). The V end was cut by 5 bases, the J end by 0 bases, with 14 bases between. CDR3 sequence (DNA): TGTGCCAGCAGCACCCAGACAGGTATCTCCTACGAGCAGTACTTC. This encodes CASSTQTGISYEQYF.

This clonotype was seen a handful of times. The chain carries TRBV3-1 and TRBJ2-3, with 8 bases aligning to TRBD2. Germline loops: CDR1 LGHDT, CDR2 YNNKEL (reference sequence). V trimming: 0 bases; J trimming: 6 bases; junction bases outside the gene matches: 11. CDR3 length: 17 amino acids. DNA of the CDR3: TGTGCCAGCAGCCAAGATCTGTTGAGCGGGAGTGGGGATACGCAGTATTTT. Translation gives CASSQDLLSGSGDTQYF.

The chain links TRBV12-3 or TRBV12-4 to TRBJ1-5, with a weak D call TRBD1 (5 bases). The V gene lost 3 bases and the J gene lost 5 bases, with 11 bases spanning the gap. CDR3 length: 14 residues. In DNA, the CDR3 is TGTGCCAGCAGTTTCGGACACATAGATCAGCCCCAGCATTTT. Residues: CASSFGHIDQPQHF.

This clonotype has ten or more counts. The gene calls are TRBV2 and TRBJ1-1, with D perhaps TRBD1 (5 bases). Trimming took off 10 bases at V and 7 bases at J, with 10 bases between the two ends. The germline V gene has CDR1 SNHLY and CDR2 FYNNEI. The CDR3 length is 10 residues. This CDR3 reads CATHDSEAFF. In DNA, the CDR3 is TGTGCCACCCATGACAGTGAAGCTTTCTTT.

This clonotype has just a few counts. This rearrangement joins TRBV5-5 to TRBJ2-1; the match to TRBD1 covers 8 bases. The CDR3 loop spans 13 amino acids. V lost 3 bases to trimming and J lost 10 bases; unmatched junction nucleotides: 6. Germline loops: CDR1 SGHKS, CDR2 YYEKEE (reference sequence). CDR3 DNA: TGTGCCAGCAGCTCCGACAGGGGAGGCGAGCAGTTCTTC. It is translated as CASSSDRGGEQFF.

This CDR3 is CASGGLSGRGTYEQYF. The CDR3 coding sequence is TGTGCTAGTGGCGGACTTAGTGGGAGGGGGACCTACGAGCAGTACTTC. The V call is TRBV12-5, the J call TRBJ2-7; weak D call: TRBD2 (7 bases). The germline CDR1 and CDR2 sequences are LGHNT and FRNRAP. The CDR3 spans 16 residues. V lost 6 bases to trimming and J lost 2 bases, with 20 bases between them.

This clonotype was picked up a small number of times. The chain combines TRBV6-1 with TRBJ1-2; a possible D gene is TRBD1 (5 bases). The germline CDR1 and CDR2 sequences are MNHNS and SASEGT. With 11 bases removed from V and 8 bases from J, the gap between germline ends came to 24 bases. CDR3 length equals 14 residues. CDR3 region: CAGSPREGYGGYTF. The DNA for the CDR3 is TGTGCCGGGTCCCCCAGGGAGGGGTACGGCGGCTACACCTTC.

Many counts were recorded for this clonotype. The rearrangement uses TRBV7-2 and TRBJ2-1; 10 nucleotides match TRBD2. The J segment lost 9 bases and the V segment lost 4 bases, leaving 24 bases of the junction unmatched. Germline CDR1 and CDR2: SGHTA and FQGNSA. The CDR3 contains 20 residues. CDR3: CASSSHMPLLAGVGGSEQFF. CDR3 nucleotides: TGTGCCAGCAGCTCCCATATGCCCCTCCTAGCGGGAGTGGGGGGCTCTGAGCAGTTCTTC.

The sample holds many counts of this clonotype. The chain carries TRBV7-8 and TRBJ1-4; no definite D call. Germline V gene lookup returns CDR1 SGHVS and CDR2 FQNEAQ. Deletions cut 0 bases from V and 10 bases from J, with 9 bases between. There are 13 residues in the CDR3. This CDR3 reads CASSLARDGKLFF. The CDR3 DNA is TGTGCCAGCAGCTTAGCGAGGGATGGAAAACTGTTTTTT.

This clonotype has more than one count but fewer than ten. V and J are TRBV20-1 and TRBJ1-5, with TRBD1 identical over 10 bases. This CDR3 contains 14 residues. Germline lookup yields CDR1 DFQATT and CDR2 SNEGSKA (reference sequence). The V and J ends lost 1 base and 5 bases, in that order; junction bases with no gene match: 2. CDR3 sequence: CSARVTGGHQPQHF. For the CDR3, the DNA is TGCAGTGCTAGAGTGACAGGGGGCCATCAGCCCCAGCATTTT.

The CDR3 DNA reads as TGTGCCACCAGTGATTGGACTGGAGAAAAGGCAGATACGCAGTATTTT. Protein sequence: CATSDWTGEKADTQYF. The chain carries TRBV24-1 and TRBJ2-3, with D possibly TRBD2 on 5 matching bases. The V and J ends lost 2 bases and 4 bases respectively, with 15 bases between them. CDR1 is KGHDR, CDR2 SFDVKD, per germline. This CDR3 contains 16 residues.

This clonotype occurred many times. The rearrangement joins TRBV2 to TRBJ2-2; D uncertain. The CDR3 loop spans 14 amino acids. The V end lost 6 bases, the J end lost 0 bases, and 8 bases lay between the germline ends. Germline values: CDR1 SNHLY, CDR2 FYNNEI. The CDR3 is CASRPDANTGELFF. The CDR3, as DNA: TGTGCCAGCAGACCCGACGCGAACACCGGGGAGCTGTTTTTT.

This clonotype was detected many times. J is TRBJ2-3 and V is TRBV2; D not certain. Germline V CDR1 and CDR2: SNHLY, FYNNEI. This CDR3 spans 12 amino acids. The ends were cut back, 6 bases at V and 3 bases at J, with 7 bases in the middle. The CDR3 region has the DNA TGTGCCAGCAGGCAAGAAACAGATACGCAGTATTTT. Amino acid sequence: CASRQETDTQYF.

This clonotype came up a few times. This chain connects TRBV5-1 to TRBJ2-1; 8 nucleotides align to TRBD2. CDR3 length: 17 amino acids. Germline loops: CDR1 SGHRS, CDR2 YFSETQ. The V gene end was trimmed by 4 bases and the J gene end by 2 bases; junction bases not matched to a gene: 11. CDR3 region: CASSPTSAKGPYNEQFF. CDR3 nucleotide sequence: TGCGCCAGCAGCCCGACTAGCGCAAAGGGCCCCTACAATGAGCAGTTCTTC.

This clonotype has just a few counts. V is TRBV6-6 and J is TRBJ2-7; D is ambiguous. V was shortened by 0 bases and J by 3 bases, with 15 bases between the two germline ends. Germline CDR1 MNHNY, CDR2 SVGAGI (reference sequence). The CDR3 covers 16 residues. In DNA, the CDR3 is TGTGCCAGCAGTTACTCCGGTCCCCGTTCCTTCTACGAGCAGTACTTC. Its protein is CASSYSGPRSFYEQYF.

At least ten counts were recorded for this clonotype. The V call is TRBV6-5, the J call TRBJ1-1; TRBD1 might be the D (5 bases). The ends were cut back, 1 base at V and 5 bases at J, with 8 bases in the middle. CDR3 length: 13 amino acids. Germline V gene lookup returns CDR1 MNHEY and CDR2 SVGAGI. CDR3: CASSYYRGTEAFF. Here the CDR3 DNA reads TGTGCCAGCAGTTACTACCGGGGGACTGAAGCTTTCTTT.

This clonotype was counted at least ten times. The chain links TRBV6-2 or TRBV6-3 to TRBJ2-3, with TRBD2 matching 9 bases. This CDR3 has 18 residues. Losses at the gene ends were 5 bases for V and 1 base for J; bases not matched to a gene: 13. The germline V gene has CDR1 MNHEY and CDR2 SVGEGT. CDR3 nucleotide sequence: TGTGCCAGCAGTATCATAGCGGGAGTTTCGATGCGCACAGATACGCAGTATTTT. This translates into CASSIIAGVSMRTDTQYF.

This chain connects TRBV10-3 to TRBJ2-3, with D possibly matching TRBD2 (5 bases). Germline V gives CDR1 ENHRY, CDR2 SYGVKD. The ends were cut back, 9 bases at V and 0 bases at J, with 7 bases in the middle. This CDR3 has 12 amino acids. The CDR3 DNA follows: TGTGCCATTAGCGCCAGCACAGATACGCAGTATTTT. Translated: CAISASTDTQYF.

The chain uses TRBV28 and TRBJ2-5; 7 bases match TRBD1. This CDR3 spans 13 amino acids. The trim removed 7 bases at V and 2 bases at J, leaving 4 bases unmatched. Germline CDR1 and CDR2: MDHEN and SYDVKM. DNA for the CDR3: TGTGCCAGCATGGGACAGAATCAAGAGACCCAGTACTTC. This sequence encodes CASMGQNQETQYF.